These T cell receptor beta chains were read from a single sample in a study of T cells in tuberculosis. Generated by immunoSEQ multiplex PCR, the TCRdb table keeps only in-frame clones and is missing some. This table holds around 33,000 clones, 85% to 95% found once. Specimen: PBMCs. The receptors derive from a donor aged 10-29 years with latent tuberculosis or without tuberculosis infection. Some clones in this sample may be carry-over from other donors' samples. Both conserved end residues are part of each CDR3. Each record gives: J gene, V gene, clone size, D gene, CDR3 protein, CDR3 DNA. A D gene is named only where the DNA matches it firmly. Not every row has a clone size; where given, it reads once, few, many or a size class.

j_gene: TRBJ2-7; v_gene: TRBV10-3; abundance: NA; d_gene: TRBD2; CDR3aa: CAIRATSGSSYEQYF; CDR3nt: TGTGCCATCAGGGCTACTAGCGGTAGCTCCTACGAGCAGTACTTC
j_gene: TRBJ2-3; v_gene: TRBV4-1; abundance: once; d_gene: NA; CDR3aa: CASSPGQQDTQYF; CDR3nt: TGCGCCAGCAGCCCCGGACAGCAAGATACGCAGTATTTT
j_gene: TRBJ1-2; v_gene: TRBV2; abundance: NA; d_gene: TRBD1; CDR3aa: CASSAGDREAYGYTF; CDR3nt: TGTGCCAGCAGCGCCGGGGACAGGGAGGCCTATGGCTACACCTTC
j_gene: TRBJ1-1; v_gene: TRBV7-8; abundance: once; d_gene: TRBD1; CDR3aa: CASSPDRVATEAFF; CDR3nt: TGTGCCAGCAGCCCTGACAGGGTGGCAACTGAAGCTTTCTTT
j_gene: TRBJ2-5; v_gene: TRBV5-1; abundance: NA; d_gene: TRBD2; CDR3aa: CASSLIRAGGQETQYF; CDR3nt: TGCGCCAGCAGCTTGATTAGAGCGGGGGGGCAAGAGACCCAGTACTTC
j_gene: TRBJ2-2; v_gene: TRBV27; abundance: once; d_gene: TRBD2; CDR3aa: CASSLLGGGAGELFF; CDR3nt: TGTGCCAGCAGTTTACTGGGGGGAGGGGCCGGGGAGCTGTTTTTT
j_gene: TRBJ1-1; v_gene: TRBV5-6; abundance: NA; d_gene: TRBD1; CDR3aa: CASSLRGHDGTKAFF; CDR3nt: TGTGCCAGCAGCTTGAGGGGGCATGACGGGACGAAAGCTTTCTTT
j_gene: TRBJ1-6; v_gene: TRBV30; abundance: once; d_gene: NA; CDR3aa: CAWSVRGNSPLHF; CDR3nt: TGTGCCTGGAGTGTACGGGGTAATTCACCCCTCCACTTT
j_gene: TRBJ2-3; v_gene: TRBV7-9; abundance: NA; d_gene: NA; CDR3aa: CASSFGGYTDTQYF; CDR3nt: TGTGCCAGCAGCTTCGGGGGATACACAGATACGCAGTATTTT
j_gene: TRBJ2-5; v_gene: TRBV30; abundance: NA; d_gene: NA; CDR3aa: CAWSVQETQYF; CDR3nt: TGTGCCTGGAGCGTCCAAGAGACCCAGTACTTC
j_gene: TRBJ2-1; v_gene: TRBV5-4; abundance: NA; d_gene: TRBD2; CDR3aa: CASTFERGGPNEQFF; CDR3nt: TGTGCCAGCACCTTTGAGCGGGGGGGACCCAATGAGCAGTTCTTC
j_gene: TRBJ2-7; v_gene: TRBV19; abundance: NA; d_gene: TRBD2; CDR3aa: CASSIRGTSSYEQYF; CDR3nt: TGTGCCAGTAGTATCCGCGGGACTAGTTCTTACGAGCAGTACTTC
j_gene: TRBJ2-7; v_gene: TRBV5-1; abundance: NA; d_gene: NA; CDR3aa: CASSQSDRSSYEQYF; CDR3nt: TGCGCCAGCAGCCAATCCGACAGAAGCTCCTACGAGCAGTACTTC
j_gene: TRBJ2-1; v_gene: TRBV27; abundance: NA; d_gene: NA; CDR3aa: CASSPRTVGVNEQFF; CDR3nt: TGTGCCAGCAGTCCTCGGACAGTGGGGGTCAATGAGCAGTTCTTC
j_gene: TRBJ2-7; v_gene: TRBV15; abundance: NA; d_gene: NA; CDR3aa: CATSRDSPYEERKTEQYF; CDR3nt: TGTGCCACCAGCAGAGATTCCCCCTATGAGGAACGGAAGACCGAGCAGTACTTC
j_gene: TRBJ1-1; v_gene: TRBV7-8; abundance: NA; d_gene: NA; CDR3aa: CASRPSPGEAFF; CDR3nt: TGTGCCAGCAGGCCGTCCCCAGGGGAAGCTTTCTTT
j_gene: TRBJ1-1; v_gene: TRBV30; abundance: NA; d_gene: TRBD1; CDR3aa: CAWSASTGGTEAFF; CDR3nt: TGTGCCTGGAGTGCCTCGACAGGGGGCACTGAAGCTTTCTTT
j_gene: TRBJ2-7; v_gene: TRBV2; abundance: NA; d_gene: TRBD1; CDR3aa: CASSSGTGSYEQYF; CDR3nt: TGTGCCAGCAGTTCCGGGACAGGCTCCTACGAGCAGTACTTC
j_gene: TRBJ2-3; v_gene: TRBV6-5; abundance: NA; d_gene: NA; CDR3aa: CASSYGAKSTDTQYF; CDR3nt: TGTGCCAGCAGTTACGGGGCAAAAAGCACAGATACGCAGTATTTT
j_gene: TRBJ2-3; v_gene: TRBV7-9; abundance: NA; d_gene: TRBD2; CDR3aa: CASSPRLAGADTQYF; CDR3nt: TGTGCCAGCAGCCCCAGACTAGCGGGGGCAGATACGCAGTATTTT
j_gene: TRBJ1-2; v_gene: TRBV10-2; abundance: once; d_gene: NA; CDR3aa: CATRTANYGYTF; CDR3nt: TGCGCCACCCGGACAGCAAACTATGGCTACACCTTC
j_gene: TRBJ1-1; v_gene: TRBV4-1; abundance: NA; d_gene: NA; CDR3aa: CASSQFVKNTEAFF; CDR3nt: TGCGCCAGCAGCCAATTCGTTAAGAACACTGAAGCTTTCTTT
j_gene: TRBJ2-1; v_gene: TRBV2; abundance: once; d_gene: NA; CDR3aa: CASKKGGGTKHNEQFF; CDR3nt: TGTGCCAGTAAAAAGGGTGGCGGGACGAAACACAATGAGCAGTTCTTC
j_gene: TRBJ1-1; v_gene: TRBV7-9; abundance: NA; d_gene: NA; CDR3aa: CASSLFEGVTEAFF; CDR3nt: TGTGCCAGCAGCTTATTCGAGGGGGTGACTGAAGCTTTCTTT
j_gene: TRBJ2-7; v_gene: TRBV7-9; abundance: NA; d_gene: NA; CDR3aa: CASSLSGTGVHEQYF; CDR3nt: TGTGCCAGCAGCTTAAGCGGGACAGGTGTTCACGAGCAGTACTTC
j_gene: TRBJ2-5; v_gene: TRBV2; abundance: NA; d_gene: NA; CDR3aa: CATRGGETQYF; CDR3nt: TGTGCCACACGAGGAGGAGAGACCCAGTACTTC
j_gene: TRBJ1-2; v_gene: TRBV25-1; abundance: NA; d_gene: TRBD1; CDR3aa: CASSPGQGRGYTF; CDR3nt: TGTGCCAGCAGTCCGGGACAGGGACGAGGCTACACCTTC
j_gene: TRBJ2-1; v_gene: TRBV28; abundance: NA; d_gene: NA; CDR3aa: CASSLYGVSNEQFF; CDR3nt: TGTGCCAGCAGTTTATATGGAGTTTCCAATGAGCAGTTCTTC
j_gene: TRBJ1-4; v_gene: TRBV19; abundance: NA; d_gene: NA; CDR3aa: CASRDPQEEKLFF; CDR3nt: TGTGCCAGTAGGGACCCACAGGAGGAAAAACTGTTTTTT
j_gene: TRBJ1-1; v_gene: TRBV19; abundance: NA; d_gene: TRBD1; CDR3aa: CASRGQGAFGTEAFF; CDR3nt: TGTGCCAGTAGGGGACAGGGGGCGTTTGGCACTGAAGCTTTCTTT
j_gene: TRBJ1-2; v_gene: TRBV7-6; abundance: NA; d_gene: NA; CDR3aa: CASSSPGGLGYTF; CDR3nt: TGTGCCAGCAGCTCCCCTGGGGGCCTCGGCTACACCTTC
j_gene: TRBJ2-7; v_gene: TRBV5-5; abundance: NA; d_gene: NA; CDR3aa: CASSLAGFIRDEQYF; CDR3nt: TGTGCCAGCAGCTTGGCCGGGTTCATTCGGGACGAGCAGTACTTC
j_gene: TRBJ1-1; v_gene: TRBV5-1; abundance: once; d_gene: TRBD1; CDR3aa: CASSPTGANTEAFF; CDR3nt: TGCGCCAGCAGCCCTACAGGGGCGAACACTGAAGCTTTCTTT
j_gene: TRBJ2-7; v_gene: TRBV12-5; abundance: NA; d_gene: TRBD1; CDR3aa: CASGPGGYEQYF; CDR3nt: TGTGCTAGTGGCCCAGGGGGCTACGAGCAGTACTTC
j_gene: TRBJ2-2; v_gene: TRBV30; abundance: NA; d_gene: NA; CDR3aa: CAWSVGGRAGELFF; CDR3nt: TGTGCCTGGAGCGTGGGGGGAAGGGCCGGGGAGCTGTTTTTT
j_gene: TRBJ1-2; v_gene: TRBV4-1; abundance: NA; d_gene: TRBD1; CDR3aa: CASSPAGTVNYGYTF; CDR3nt: TGCGCCAGCAGCCCGGCGGGGACAGTTAACTATGGCTACACCTTC
j_gene: TRBJ1-1; v_gene: TRBV30; abundance: NA; d_gene: NA; CDR3aa: CAWITVFTEAFF; CDR3nt: TGTGCCTGGATAACAGTTTTCACTGAAGCTTTCTTT
j_gene: TRBJ2-3; v_gene: TRBV2; abundance: NA; d_gene: NA; CDR3aa: CASSDVLSGPDTQYF; CDR3nt: TGTGCCAGCAGTGACGTACTTAGTGGTCCAGATACGCAGTATTTT
j_gene: TRBJ2-7; v_gene: TRBV2; abundance: NA; d_gene: TRBD2; CDR3aa: CASSGRGRDHEQYF; CDR3nt: TGTGCCAGCAGTGGTCGAGGGAGGGATCACGAGCAGTACTTC
j_gene: TRBJ1-1; v_gene: TRBV6-1; abundance: NA; d_gene: TRBD1; CDR3aa: CASSDRGPLNTEAFF; CDR3nt: TGTGCCAGCAGTGACAGGGGGCCCCTGAACACTGAAGCTTTCTTT
j_gene: TRBJ1-1; v_gene: TRBV7-9; abundance: NA; d_gene: TRBD1; CDR3aa: CASSPPRDRGQTEAFF; CDR3nt: TGTGCCAGCAGCCCGCCTAGGGACAGGGGGCAAACTGAAGCTTTCTTT
j_gene: TRBJ2-6; v_gene: TRBV5-6; abundance: NA; d_gene: TRBD1; CDR3aa: CASSLYSGGASGANVLTF; CDR3nt: TGTGCCAGCAGCTTATATTCAGGGGGCGCTTCCGGGGCCAACGTCCTGACTTTC
j_gene: TRBJ2-1; v_gene: TRBV15; abundance: NA; d_gene: NA; CDR3aa: CATSREISWEANEQFF; CDR3nt: TGTGCCACCAGCAGAGAGATAAGCTGGGAGGCGAATGAGCAGTTCTTC
j_gene: TRBJ2-3; v_gene: TRBV9; abundance: NA; d_gene: NA; CDR3aa: CASSDRADSLDTQYF; CDR3nt: TGTGCCAGCAGCGATAGAGCGGACAGCCTAGATACGCAGTATTTT
j_gene: TRBJ2-1; v_gene: TRBV7-9; abundance: NA; d_gene: TRBD1; CDR3aa: CASSHRDRYNEQFF; CDR3nt: TGTGCCAGCAGCCACCGGGACAGGTACAATGAGCAGTTCTTC
j_gene: TRBJ2-2; v_gene: TRBV28; abundance: NA; d_gene: TRBD1; CDR3aa: CATSDRDNTGELFF; CDR3nt: TGTGCCACCTCGGACAGGGACAACACCGGGGAGCTGTTTTTT
j_gene: TRBJ2-2; v_gene: TRBV10-3; abundance: medium-sized; d_gene: TRBD2; CDR3aa: CAISGTSGSDTGELFF; CDR3nt: TGTGCCATCAGTGGGACTAGCGGGAGCGACACCGGGGAGCTGTTTTTT
j_gene: TRBJ1-2; v_gene: TRBV5-6; abundance: NA; d_gene: TRBD1; CDR3aa: CASSVDRGTNYGYTF; CDR3nt: TGTGCCAGCAGCGTCGACAGGGGAACTAACTATGGCTACACCTTC